Listed below are T cell receptor beta chains from one sample, sequenced in a study of technical replicates of blood from a few donors. This table comes from immunoSEQ multiplex PCR, and its TCRdb copy is limited to in-frame clones, with some not included. Altogether just under 85,000 clones are present, 85% to 95% being singletons, with the ten largest covering more than 0.2%. The sample was T cells isolated from PBMCs. These receptors were taken from a human donor in good health. Both conserved end residues are part of each CDR3. Fields, in order: D gene, clone size, V gene, J gene, CDR3 protein, CDR3 DNA. D genes are given only for firm matches. Size is omitted from some rows. Given values are once, few, many or a class for expanded clones.

D: .
size: .
V: TRBV10-3
J: TRBJ2-5
CDR3: CAISVIDRDFLKETQYF
DNA: TGTGCCATCAGTGTGATAGACCGGGACTTTTTAAAAGAGACCCAGTACTTC

D: .
size: .
V: TRBV5-6
J: TRBJ2-5
CDR3: CASSPYGGRSETQYF
DNA: TGTGCCAGCAGCCCGTACGGGGGGCGGTCTGAGACCCAGTACTTC

D: .
size: .
V: TRBV11-2
J: TRBJ1-4
CDR3: CASSLATLAGSYEKLFF
DNA: TGTGCCAGCAGCTTAGCGACGCTCGCGGGATCGTACGAAAAACTGTTTTTT

D: TRBD1
size: .
V: TRBV5-1
J: TRBJ2-7
CDR3: CASSSLQGVSYEQYF
DNA: TGCGCCAGCAGCTCCCTACAGGGGGTCTCCTACGAGCAGTACTTC

D: .
size: .
V: TRBV28
J: TRBJ1-1
CDR3: CASSIGVAFEAFF
DNA: TGTGCCAGCAGTATAGGGGTAGCATTTGAAGCTTTCTTT

D: .
size: .
V: TRBV29-1
J: TRBJ2-5
CDR3: CSAPSLTDQETQYF
DNA: TGCAGCGCCCCCTCGTTGACAGACCAAGAGACCCAGTACTTC

D: TRBD2
size: once
V: TRBV5-1
J: TRBJ2-7
CDR3: CASSLDGRAGYEQYF
DNA: TGCGCCAGCAGCTTAGACGGGAGGGCCGGGTACGAGCAGTACTTC

D: TRBD1
size: .
V: TRBV6-1
J: TRBJ2-2
CDR3: CARGTGRTGELFF
DNA: TGTGCCAGAGGGACAGGGCGCACCGGGGAGCTGTTTTTT

D: TRBD1
size: .
V: TRBV27
J: TRBJ1-2
CDR3: CASSFLATGLFYGYTF
DNA: TGTGCCAGCAGTTTTCTCGCGACAGGGCTTTTTTATGGCTACACCTTC

D: TRBD1
size: .
V: TRBV29-1
J: TRBJ1-2
CDR3: CSVPHPYGQGRGYTF
DNA: TGCAGCGTCCCTCACCCGTACGGACAGGGTCGAGGCTACACCTTC

D: .
size: .
V: TRBV19
J: TRBJ2-1
CDR3: CASSIEAAGNYNEQFF
DNA: TGTGCCAGTAGTATAGAGGCTGCGGGGAACTACAATGAGCAGTTCTTC

D: TRBD2
size: .
V: TRBV6-6
J: TRBJ2-1
CDR3: CASSLSAGAPNEQFF
DNA: TGTGCCAGCAGTCTATCAGCGGGAGCCCCCAATGAGCAGTTCTTC

D: TRBD2
size: .
V: TRBV29-1
J: TRBJ2-4
CDR3: CSVEAWGLQNIQYF
DNA: TGCAGCGTTGAAGCCTGGGGACTACAAAACATTCAGTACTTC

D: .
size: few
V: TRBV18
J: TRBJ1-1
CDR3: CASSNAGSPEAFF
DNA: TGTGCCAGCTCGAACGCAGGGTCCCCTGAAGCTTTCTTT

D: TRBD2
size: .
V: TRBV6-1
J: TRBJ2-3
CDR3: CASSEGYAGEVHDTQYF
DNA: TGTGCCAGCAGTGAAGGGTATGCGGGAGAGGTTCATGATACGCAGTATTTT

D: TRBD1
size: .
V: TRBV6-1
J: TRBJ1-2
CDR3: CASSADRDRGYTF
DNA: TGTGCCAGCAGTGCGGACAGGGACAGGGGCTACACCTTC

D: TRBD2
size: .
V: TRBV11-1
J: TRBJ2-3
CDR3: CASSPTAGGLFADTQYF
DNA: TGTGCCAGCAGCCCGACAGCGGGAGGGCTATTTGCAGATACGCAGTATTTT

D: .
size: .
V: TRBV7-2
J: TRBJ1-3
CDR3: CASSRSGNTIYF
DNA: TGTGCCAGCAGCCGAAGCGGAAACACCATATATTTT

D: TRBD2
size: .
V: TRBV9
J: TRBJ2-4
CDR3: CASSTGGIQYF
DNA: TGTGCCAGCAGCACGGGGGGCATTCAGTACTTC

D: .
size: .
V: TRBV11-2
J: TRBJ2-7
CDR3: CASRQNGLYEQYF
DNA: TGTGCCAGCAGACAAAATGGCCTCTACGAGCAGTACTTC

D: .
size: .
V: TRBV6-4
J: TRBJ1-1
CDR3: CASTMEYRSTEAFF
DNA: TGTGCCAGCACCATGGAATATAGGAGCACTGAAGCTTTCTTT

D: .
size: few
V: TRBV30
J: TRBJ1-6
CDR3: CAWSAGIDSPLHF
DNA: TGTGCCTGGAGTGCAGGGATCGATTCACCCCTCCACTTT

D: .
size: .
V: TRBV19
J: TRBJ1-4
CDR3: CAARGGIGEKLFF
DNA: TGTGCCGCCCGGGGGGGGATTGGTGAAAAACTGTTTTTT

D: TRBD1
size: .
V: TRBV6-1
J: TRBJ2-7
CDR3: CASSADRAVGYEQYF
DNA: TGTGCCAGCAGTGCAGACAGGGCAGTAGGCTACGAGCAGTACTTC

D: TRBD1
size: .
V: TRBV29-1
J: TRBJ1-2
CDR3: CSVPPTGSYGYTF
DNA: TGCAGCGTCCCCCCGACAGGGTCCTATGGCTACACCTTC

D: .
size: .
V: TRBV6-1
J: TRBJ1-1
CDR3: CASSEARLNTEAFF
DNA: TGTGCCAGCAGTGAAGCCAGGTTGAACACTGAAGCTTTCTTT

D: .
size: few
V: TRBV30
J: TRBJ1-1
CDR3: CAWSEDIGGGTEAFF
DNA: TGTGCCTGGAGTGAAGATATCGGCGGGGGCACTGAAGCTTTCTTT

D: TRBD2
size: .
V: TRBV11-3
J: TRBJ2-2
CDR3: CASSLDFTLAGVKNTGELFF
DNA: TGTGCCAGCAGCTTAGATTTCACACTAGCGGGAGTAAAAAACACCGGGGAGCTGTTTTTT

D: TRBD1
size: .
V: TRBV4-1
J: TRBJ1-6
CDR3: CASRGRQGDYNSPLHF
DNA: TGCGCCAGCAGAGGAAGACAGGGCGATTATAATTCACCCCTCCACTTT

D: .
size: .
V: TRBV11-2
J: TRBJ2-2
CDR3: CASSSQGYGELFF
DNA: TGTGCCAGCAGCTCACAGGGATACGGGGAGCTGTTTTTT

D: .
size: .
V: TRBV18
J: TRBJ2-3
CDR3: CASSRDTDTQYF
DNA: TGTGCCAGCTCACGAGACACAGATACGCAGTATTTT